The 10 T cell receptor beta chains listed next were all sequenced from one sample in a study of T cell responses to AZD1222 COVID-19 vaccine. The table came from immunoSEQ multiplex PCR; TCRdb's copy has only in-frame clones and leaves some out. This table has about 130,000 clones, 80% to 90% appearing once. Sequencing used peripheral blood, obtained on day 0 of AZD1222 vaccination. The source of these receptors is an adult in good health.

This chain connects TRBV5-1 to TRBJ1-2; TRBD1 is a possible D gene (5 bases). This CDR3 comprises 14 residues. Germline assignment: CDR1 SGHRS and CDR2 YFSETQ. The ends were cut back, 1 base at V and 3 bases at J, with 10 bases in the middle. This chain's CDR3 is CASSLTQGDYGYTF. The CDR3 DNA sequence: TGCGCCAGCAGCTTGACCCAGGGCGACTATGGCTACACCTTC.

This chain links TRBV27 with TRBJ2-7, with 8 nucleotides matching TRBD1. The germline V gene has CDR1 MNHEY and CDR2 SMNVEV (reference sequence). V gave up 2 bases and J gave up 5 bases; unmatched junction bases: 5. CDR3 length: 14 amino acids. CDR3 DNA: TGTGCCAGCAGTTTAGGACAGGGTCCCCACGAGCAGTACTTC. Translating it yields CASSLGQGPHEQYF.

The chain is built from TRBV5-1 and TRBJ2-7, with a possible D match to TRBD1 (5 bases). CDR1 and CDR2 (germline): SGHRS, YFSETQ. The CDR3 contains 16 residues. The V end lost 0 bases, the J end lost 2 bases, and 15 bases lay between the germline ends. The CDR3 coding sequence is TGCGCCAGCAGCTTGGGGATCCGGGTAGGGGCCTACGAGCAGTACTTC. Its translation: CASSLGIRVGAYEQYF.

The chain uses TRBV6-5 and TRBJ1-6, with TRBD1 as a possible D gene (5 bases). CDR3 length: 13 residues. Germline CDR1 and CDR2: MNHEY and SVGAGI. Trimming shortened V by 8 bases and J by 8 bases, and 13 bases separated the two germline ends. The CDR3 DNA follows: TGTGCCAGCGTATTCCGGGGGGATTCACCCCTCCACTTT. Protein product: CASVFRGDSPLHF.

The chain joins TRBV5-1 to TRBJ2-2, with D possibly called TRBD1 or TRBD2 (5 bases each). V was pared by 6 bases and J by 1 base, with 16 bases between. This CDR3 is 16 amino acids long. CDR1 is SGHRS, CDR2 YFSETQ, per germline. CDR3 sequence (DNA): TGCGCCAGCAAGGGGTCGGGACGGGAGAACACCGGGGAGCTGTTTTTT. This codes for CASKGSGRENTGELFF.

The chain links TRBV3-1 (or the pseudogene TRBV3-2) to TRBJ2-3; TRBD2 is a possible D gene (5 bases). V was shortened by 4 bases and J by 3 bases, with 14 bases between the two germline ends. The CDR3 sequence is 15 residues long. Germline V gives CDR1 LGHDT, CDR2 YNNKEL (reference sequence). CDR3 residues: CASSPSGPRTDTQYF. DNA of the CDR3: TGTGCCAGCAGCCCGAGCGGACCTAGGACAGATACGCAGTATTTT.

This clone has only a few counts. The rearrangement joins TRBV12-3 or TRBV12-4 to TRBJ1-1; no reliable D call. The CDR3 covers 12 residues. With 2 bases removed from V and 1 base from J, the gap between germline ends came to 2 bases. CDR3 loop: CASSLQNTEAFF. CDR3 coding DNA: TGTGCCAGCAGTTTACAGAACACTGAAGCTTTCTTT.

This sequence joins TRBV6-5 and TRBJ1-2, with D maybe TRBD1 (5 bases). V was cut by 4 bases and J by 2 bases, with 17 bases left in between. CDR1 and CDR2 (germline): MNHEY, SVGAGI. The CDR3 sequence is 16 residues long. The CDR3 sequence: CASSFDRDVGNYGYTF. The CDR3 DNA follows: TGTGCCAGCAGTTTCGACCGGGACGTAGGGAACTATGGCTACACCTTC.

This chain connects TRBV19 to TRBJ2-5; D uncertain. The CDR3 is 13 amino acids. The germline V gene encodes CDR1 LNHDA and CDR2 SQIVND (reference sequence). Trimming took off 2 bases at V and 0 bases at J, with 4 bases between the two ends. The CDR3 loop is CASSISYQETQYF. In DNA form, the CDR3 reads TGTGCCAGTAGTATATCGTACCAAGAGACCCAGTACTTC.

The chain uses TRBV5-1 and TRBJ1-1, with D tentatively TRBD1 (5 bases). Germline V CDR1 and CDR2: SGHRS, YFSETQ. The CDR3 runs 14 residues. Trimming took 3 bases from V and 0 from J, leaving 9 bases between them. CDR3 nucleotides: TGCGCCAGCAGCTCAGGGCAACTGAACACTGAAGCTTTCTTT. Translating gives CASSSGQLNTEAFF.